These 4 T cell receptor beta chains were sequenced from one sample in a study of shared clonotypes between healthy human individuals (TCRdb year 2020). The receptor library was made with the immunoSEQ multiplex PCR assay. What TCRdb holds here is the immuneACCESS table cut down to in-frame rearrangements. Part of the clones is not present; checked against another copy, under half of the missing clones reflect an unresolved V gene, and the others are unexplained. This sample lists approximately 1,500,000 clones; over 95% were detected once. Clones ranked in the top ten supply roughly 1.2% of the sample. Sequencing was carried out using naive CD4+ T cells sorted from blood. What the cell subset or site label conveys for this sample: CD45RA+ positively selected. The receptors originated from a man between 25 and 39 years old in good health.

The chain carries TRBV4-3 and TRBJ2-1; 9 bases fit TRBD2. Germline values: CDR1 LGHNA, CDR2 YSLEER. After removal of 3 bases from V and 7 bases from J, the junction contained 7 bases not matched to a gene. This CDR3 has 15 amino acids. The CDR3 protein is CASSHGTSWGNEQFF. The CDR3, as DNA: TGCGCCAGCAGCCATGGGACTAGCTGGGGGAATGAGCAGTTCTTC.

This clone was found once. This chain connects TRBV2 to TRBJ2-1; D is perhaps TRBD1 or TRBD2 (7 bases each). V gave up 10 bases and J gave up 15 bases, with 19 bases separating them. The germline CDR1 and CDR2 sequences are SNHLY and FYNNEI. The CDR3 has 11 amino acids. CDR3 in DNA: TGTGCCATCTCAGGGGGAGGGCAAGTGTTCTTC. Translated, it gives CAISGGGQVFF.

J is TRBJ2-5 and V is TRBV14, with D tentatively TRBD2 (6 bases). This CDR3 region has 16 residues. The germline V gene encodes CDR1 SGHDN and CDR2 FVKESK. V was pared by 2 bases and J by 5 bases, with 18 bases between. CDR3 sequence (DNA): TGTGCCAGCAGCCAAAGGAGGGGAGCTACGGGGGAGACCCAGTACTTC. Translation: CASSQRRGATGETQYF.

The rearrangement uses TRBV11-2 and TRBJ2-1, with D possibly TRBD2 on 6 matching bases. The CDR3 is 14 amino acids. Germline loops: CDR1 SGHAT, CDR2 FQNNGV. V was trimmed by 0 bases and J by 9 bases, leaving 12 bases between them. The CDR3 sequence is CASSLDPTSSEQFF. CDR3 sequence (DNA): TGTGCCAGCAGCTTAGACCCTACTAGCAGTGAGCAGTTCTTC.